This section outlines one T cell receptor (beta chain) sequence together with its context. No antigen is known for it. The data derive from a study of shared clonotypes between healthy human individuals. Study-wide results and caveats: Several donors showed sharing of about 4.8% of naive CD4 clonotypes.

The method was immunoSEQ multiplex PCR; TCRdb's version includes in-frame clones alone and lacks a portion of them. The table lists 150,000 to 200,000 clones, 90% to 95% of them singletons, with around 0.067% in the top ten. Germline V lookup: CDR1 GTSNPN, CDR2 SVGIG (reference sequence). V lost 2 bases and J lost 3, with 5 bases in between. CDR3 length: 13 amino acids. Donation came from healthy HIV-negative adults that had no recent acute infections or vaccinations. The origin of this receptor is a woman aged 25 to 39 in good health. Material: naive CD4+ T cells sorted from blood. The subset is: CD45RA+ positively selected. The chain is built from TRBV30 and TRBJ1-6; no clear D. The CDR3 nucleotides are TGTGCCTGGAGTCTTAACTATAATTCACCCCTCCACTTT. It is translated as CAWSLNYNSPLHF. Full variable domain (missing parts from reference TRBV30 and TRBJ1-6): SQTIHQWPATLVQPVGSPLSLECTVEGTSNPNLYWYRQAAGRGLQLLFYSVGIGQISSEVPQNLSASRPQDRQFILSSKKLLLSDSGFYLCAWSLNYNSPLHFGNGTRLTVT.